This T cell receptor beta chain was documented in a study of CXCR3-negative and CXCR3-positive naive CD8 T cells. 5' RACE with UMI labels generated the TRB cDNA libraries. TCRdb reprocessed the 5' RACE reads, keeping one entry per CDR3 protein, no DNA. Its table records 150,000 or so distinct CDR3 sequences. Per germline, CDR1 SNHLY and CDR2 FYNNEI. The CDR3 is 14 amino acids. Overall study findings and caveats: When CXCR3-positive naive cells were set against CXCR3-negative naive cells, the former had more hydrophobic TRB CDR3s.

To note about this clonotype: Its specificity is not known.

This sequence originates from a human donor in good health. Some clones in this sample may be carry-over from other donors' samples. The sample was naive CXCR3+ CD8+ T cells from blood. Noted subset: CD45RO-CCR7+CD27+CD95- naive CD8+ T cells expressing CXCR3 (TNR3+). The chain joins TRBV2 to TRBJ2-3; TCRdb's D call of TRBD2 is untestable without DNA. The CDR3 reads CASSGSGGQDTQYF. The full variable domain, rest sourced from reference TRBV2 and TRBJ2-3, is EPEVTQTPSHQVTQMGQEVILRCVPISNHLYFYWYRQILGQKVEFLVSFYNNEISEKSEIFDDQFSVERPDGSNFTLKIRSTKLEDSAMYFCASSGSGGQDTQYFGPGTRLTVL.